This T cell receptor beta chain comes out of a study of blood T cell repertoires in COVID-19. Looking at the study overall: COVID-19 samples, acute and convalescent, were from the United States, Italy and Spain.

Germline CDR1 is SGHVS and CDR2 is FQNEAQ. V was trimmed by 5 bases and J by 4 bases, leaving 22 bases between them. CDR3 size: 17 residues. Authors' data handling: Cell counts per sample came from amplifying reference gene primers. The protocol was immunoSEQ multiplex PCR, while the TCRdb copy is restricted to in-frame clones and leaves out a portion. V and J calls and clone size are those listed in that table; D and trimming were worked out from the DNA. This sample has roughly 40,000 clones, with about 89% found just once. The chain has TRBV7-8 and TRBJ2-3; weak D call: TRBD2 (5 bases). Source material: peripheral blood. This sequence originates from a human donor in a cohort sampled during active COVID-19. The CDR3 region has the DNA TGTGCCAGCAGCCGCCAGTGGCGAGGGATCGATCCAGATACGCAGTATTTT. Protein product: CASSRQWRGIDPDTQYF. Full variable domain (outside the CDR3, taken from reference TRBV7-8 and TRBJ2-3): GAGVSQSPRYKVAKRGQDVALRCDPISGHVSLFWYQQALGQGPEFLTYFQNEAQLDKSGLPSDRFFAERPEGSVSTLKIQRTQQEDSAVYLCASSRQWRGIDPDTQYFGPGTRLTVL.